This T cell receptor (beta chain) was found in a study of cytomegalovirus exposure and HLA in healthy donors. Study results and limitations: The tendency of first-cohort TCR clusters to co-occur in the 100 to 150 validation repertoires was identified by a subsequent analysis.

The method was immunoSEQ multiplex PCR; TCRdb's version includes in-frame clones alone and lacks a portion of them. The table lists about 120,000 clones, 88% of them singletons. Worth noting for this clone: The antigen is not known.

This TCR derives from a man aged 18-30 years in good health and CMV-seronegative. The sample consisted of PBMCs.

The CDR3 spells CASSLRGGTEAFF. In DNA, the CDR3 is TGTGCCAGCAGTTTAAGGGGTGGCACTGAAGCTTTCTTT. The V and J genes are TRBV27 and TRBJ1-1; possibly TRBD1 for D (5 bases). Germline V gene lookup returns CDR1 MNHEY and CDR2 SMNVEV (reference sequence). V was cut by 2 bases and J by 4 bases, with 8 bases left in between. The CDR3 is 13 residues long.